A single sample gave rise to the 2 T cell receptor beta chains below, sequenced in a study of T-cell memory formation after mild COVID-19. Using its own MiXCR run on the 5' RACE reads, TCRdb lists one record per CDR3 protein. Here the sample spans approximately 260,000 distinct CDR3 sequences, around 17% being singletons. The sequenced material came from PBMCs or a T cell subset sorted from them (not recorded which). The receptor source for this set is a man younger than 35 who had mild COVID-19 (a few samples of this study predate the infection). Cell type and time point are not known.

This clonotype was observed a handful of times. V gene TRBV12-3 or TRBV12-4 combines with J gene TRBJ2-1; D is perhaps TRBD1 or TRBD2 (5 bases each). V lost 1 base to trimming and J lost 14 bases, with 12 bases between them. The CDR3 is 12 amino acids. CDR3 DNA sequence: TGTGCCAGCAGTTTAGTGGGGCAGAGGGAGTTCTTC. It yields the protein CASSLVGQREFF.

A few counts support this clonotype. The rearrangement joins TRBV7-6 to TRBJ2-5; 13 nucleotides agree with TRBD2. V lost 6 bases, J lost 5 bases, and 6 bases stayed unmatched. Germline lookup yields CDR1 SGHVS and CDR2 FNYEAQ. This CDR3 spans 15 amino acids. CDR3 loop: CASRGLAGPGETQYF. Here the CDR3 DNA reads TGTGCCAGCAGGGGACTAGCGGGGCCCGGGGAGACCCAGTACTTC.